These 27 T cell receptor beta chains share one sample of origin, sequenced in a study of OX40 agonist ivuxolimab in advanced cancers. The method was immunoSEQ multiplex PCR; TCRdb's version includes in-frame clones alone and lacks a portion of them. The sample consists of about 82,000 clones, about 90% of them appearing once. Sequencing used CD4+ or CD8+ T cells sorted from blood, obtained in a trial of the OX40 agonist ivuxolimab. Receptors were obtained from an adult with an advanced solid tumor such as melanoma, head and neck, liver or kidney cancer.

The chain links TRBV29-1 to TRBJ1-5; D perhaps matches TRBD1 (6 bases). This CDR3 has 13 amino acids. From germline, CDR1 is SQVTM and CDR2 ANQGSEA. V gave up 3 bases and J gave up 5 bases, with 11 bases separating them. The CDR3 here is CSVDGGLDQPQHF. DNA of the CDR3: TGCAGCGTTGACGGGGGGCTCGATCAGCCCCAGCATTTT.

V gene TRBV9 combines with J gene TRBJ1-1; possible D gene TRBD1, 5 bases. The CDR3 loop spans 15 amino acids. Germline CDR1 is SGDLS and CDR2 is YYNGEE. The ends were cut back, 3 bases at V and 0 bases at J, with 12 bases in the middle. This chain's CDR3 is CASSGQGVLNTEAFF. CDR3 in DNA: TGTGCCAGCAGCGGGCAAGGGGTTTTGAACACTGAAGCTTTCTTT. The variable domain in full, with the rest retrieved from reference TRBV9 and TRBJ1-1, is DSGVTQTPKHLITATGQRVTLRCSPRSGDLSVYWYQQSLDQGLQFLIQYYNGEERAKGNILERFSAQQFPDLHSELNLSSLELGDSALYFCASSGQGVLNTEAFFGQGTRLTVV.

The V gene is TRBV5-1, the J gene TRBJ2-3; D gene ambiguous. CDR1 SGHRS and CDR2 YFSETQ come from the germline V gene. The V and J ends lost 4 bases and 11 bases respectively, with 14 bases between them. This CDR3 is 12 amino acids long. CDR3 bases: TGCGCCAGCAGCCCGACAAGAGGTGGGCAGTATTTT. It codes for CASSPTRGGQYF.

This rearrangement joins TRBV5-6 to TRBJ1-2; D is ambiguous. There are 16 residues in the CDR3. V dropped 0 bases and J dropped 0 bases, with 12 bases sitting between them. CDR1 SGHDT and CDR2 YYEEEE come from the germline V gene. The CDR3 DNA sequence: TGTGCCAGCAGCTTGGCGTTCGCGATAGCTAACTATGGCTACACCTTC. Its protein product is CASSLAFAIANYGYTF.

The gene calls are TRBV9 and TRBJ2-7, with 12 bases lining up with TRBD1. Losses at the gene ends were 3 bases for V and 3 bases for J; bases not matched to a gene: 7. The CDR3 is 16 amino acids. CDR1 and CDR2 from the germline V gene are SGDLS and YYNGEE. CDR3 DNA: TGTGCCAGCAGCGCCCACCGGGACAGGGGGCGCTACGAGCAGTACTTC. It translates to CASSAHRDRGRYEQYF.

This chain joins TRBV2 and TRBJ2-5; D unclear. CDR3 length: 14 residues. The V gene lost 6 bases and the J gene lost 0 bases, with 11 bases spanning the gap. Germline CDR1 is SNHLY and CDR2 is FYNNEI. CDR3 region: CASSPVQYQETQYF. CDR3 DNA sequence: TGTGCCAGCAGCCCGGTTCAGTACCAAGAGACCCAGTACTTC.

The rearrangement links TRBV10-3 to TRBJ2-1; 7 bases line up with TRBD2. The CDR3 totals 17 residues. J was trimmed by 2 bases and V by 6 bases; bases with no gene match: 13. Germline loops: CDR1 ENHRY, CDR2 SYGVKD. The CDR3 reads CAIRVSGTIDPYNEQFF. CDR3 DNA: TGTGCCATCAGAGTTTCCGGGACTATCGACCCCTACAATGAGCAGTTCTTC.

The chain uses TRBV12-2 and TRBJ2-7; the D call in the table, TRBD2, was not verified against the DNA. TRBV12-2 is a pseudogene segment. The length of the CDR3 is 15 residues. This CDR3 is CASRLAGTSGYEQYF. The CDR3 nucleotides are TGTGCAAGTCGCTTAGCCGGGACTAGCGGCTACGAGCAGTACTTC.

The chain is built from TRBV27 and TRBJ2-7; D gene unclear. The CDR3 totals 16 residues. Per germline, CDR1 MNHEY and CDR2 SMNVEV (reference sequence). Trimming took 5 bases from V and 5 from J, leaving 22 bases between them. The CDR3 here is CASSPLTWREFDEQYF. The CDR3 bases are TGTGCCAGCAGTCCTCTCACCTGGCGCGAGTTCGACGAGCAGTACTTC.

A single count supports this clone. The chain links TRBV19 to TRBJ2-3; unclear D gene. The CDR3 spans 12 residues. Per germline, CDR1 LNHDA and CDR2 SQIVND (reference sequence). V was cut by 6 bases and J by 0 bases, with 4 bases left in between. CDR3 in amino acids: CASRSSTDTQYF. Written as DNA, the CDR3 is TGTGCCAGTAGATCTAGCACAGATACGCAGTATTTT.

This clone was seen only once. The V gene is TRBV10-2, the J gene TRBJ2-3; the match to TRBD2 covers 7 bases. With 5 bases clipped from V and 1 base from J, the junction kept 6 bases outside the gene matches. Looked up from germline, CDR1 is WSHSY and CDR2 is SAAADI. This CDR3 has 15 residues. This CDR3 reads CASSWGGGGTDTQYF. DNA for the CDR3: TGCGCCAGCAGTTGGGGGGGTGGCGGCACAGATACGCAGTATTTT.

This chain connects TRBV19 to TRBJ2-7; a weak D match, TRBD1 (6 bases). The length of the CDR3 is 13 residues. CDR1 LNHDA and CDR2 SQIVND come from the germline V gene (reference sequence). V dropped 5 bases and J dropped 2 bases, with 10 bases sitting between them. The CDR3 loop reads CASSVRDTYEQYF. CDR3 nucleotides: TGTGCCAGTAGTGTTCGGGACACCTACGAGCAGTACTTC.

The chain couples TRBV6-1 to TRBJ2-3; no clear D. The germline V gene has CDR1 MNHNS and CDR2 SASEGT. The CDR3 extends over 14 amino acids. Trimming cost V 3 bases and J 4 bases, with 11 bases left between them. The chain's CDR3 is CASSDVWGSDTQYF. The CDR3 region has the DNA TGTGCCAGCAGTGATGTATGGGGTTCAGATACGCAGTATTTT.

The chain carries TRBV12-5 and TRBJ2-2; D ambiguous. The CDR3 extends over 14 amino acids. Germline CDR1 LGHNT, CDR2 FRNRAP. V was shortened by 4 bases and J by 8 bases, with 14 bases between the two germline ends. The CDR3 DNA is TGTGCTAGTGGTTACAAGACCTCGAGAGGGGAGCTGTTTTTT. Residues: CASGYKTSRGELFF.

The V call is TRBV5-5, the J call TRBJ1-2; TRBD1 matches at 11 bases. V trimming: 3 bases; J trimming: 8 bases; junction bases outside the gene matches: 12. The CDR3 is made up of 16 amino acids. From germline, CDR1 is SGHKS and CDR2 YYEKEE (reference sequence). DNA of the CDR3: TGTGCCAGCAGCTCCCCGGACAGGGGGCTGATTTGGGGCTACACCTTC. Protein sequence: CASSSPDRGLIWGYTF.

This clone was seen once. V and J are TRBV9 and TRBJ2-2; the D gene is possibly TRBD1 (5 bases). The CDR3 spans 15 residues. V was clipped by 0 bases and J by 0 bases, with 6 bases between them. In germline, CDR1 is SGDLS, CDR2 YYNGEE. The CDR3 sequence: CASSVEGTNTGELFF. Here the CDR3 DNA reads TGTGCCAGCAGCGTAGAGGGGACGAACACCGGGGAGCTGTTTTTT.

The chain combines TRBV19 with TRBJ2-1; no reliable D call. Germline CDR1 and CDR2: LNHDA and SQIVND (reference sequence). V was pared by 9 bases and J by 4 bases, with 10 bases between. CDR3 length equals 12 residues. The CDR3 region has the DNA TGTGCCAGCCAGACATATTACAATGAGCAGTTCTTC. Its translation is CASQTYYNEQFF.

The chain carries TRBV6-4 and TRBJ2-1, with 9 bases lining up with TRBD2. This CDR3 is 15 amino acids long. The germline gives CDR1 MRHNA, CDR2 SNTAGT. With 3 bases clipped from V and 5 bases from J, the junction kept 5 bases outside the gene matches. The CDR3 DNA is TGTGCCAGCAGTGAAAGGCGGGGGGGGGACAATGAGCAGTTCTTC. It codes for CASSERRGGDNEQFF.

This chain joins TRBV12-5 and TRBJ2-7; D possibly corresponds to TRBD1 (6 bases). The CDR3 is 15 residues long. Trimming left V 1 base short and J 6 bases short, with 16 bases between. CDR1 is LGHNT and CDR2 is FRNRAP in the germline V gene. In DNA form, the CDR3 reads TGTGCTAGTGGTTTGGGAGGACAGTACGCCCCCGAGCAGTACTTC. Translated, it gives CASGLGGQYAPEQYF.

The chain uses TRBV7-9 and TRBJ2-1; tentatively, D is TRBD2 (7 bases). Germline V gene lookup returns CDR1 SEHNR and CDR2 FQNEAQ (reference sequence). Trimming removed 5 bases from V and 5 bases from J, with 19 bases in between. This CDR3 has 16 residues. The CDR3 region is CASSPWGRGPDNEQFF. CDR3 DNA: TGTGCCAGCAGCCCCTGGGGGCGGGGGCCAGACAATGAGCAGTTCTTC.

The chain joins TRBV9 to TRBJ2-5, with 9 bases matching TRBD2. Trimming took 4 bases from V and 2 from J; bases not matched to a gene: 12. Germline V gene sequence: CDR1 SGDLS, CDR2 YYNGEE. The CDR3 runs to 17 residues. The CDR3 coding sequence is TGTGCCAGCAGCTCTACGGGGGTAGCGGGGGATCAAGAGACCCAGTACTTC. Amino acid sequence: CASSSTGVAGDQETQYF.

This clone has only a few counts. The CDR3, as DNA: TGTGCCAGCAGTGGAGCGGGGGGAGCCACAGATACGCAGTATTTT. Its protein product is CASSGAGGATDTQYF. The V call is TRBV6-4, the J call TRBJ2-3, with 9 bases matching TRBD2. The germline CDR1 and CDR2 sequences are MRHNA and SNTAGT. The CDR3 has 15 amino acids. After removal of 4 bases from V and 2 bases from J, the junction contained 4 bases not matched to a gene.

This clone came up a few times. The rearrangement uses TRBV7-9 and TRBJ2-3; TRBD2 matches 11 bases. Germline V gene lookup returns CDR1 SEHNR and CDR2 FQNEAQ (reference sequence). V lost 5 bases and J lost 5; bases outside the gene matches: 6. CDR3 size: 15 residues. The CDR3 region is CASSLLTSGEDTQYF. CDR3 DNA: TGTGCCAGCAGCCTTCTGACTAGCGGGGAAGATACGCAGTATTTT. The whole variable domain, remainder taken from reference TRBV7-9 and TRBJ2-3, is DTGVSQNPRHKITKRGQNVTFRCDPISEHNRLYWYRQTLGQGPEFLTYFQNEAQLEKSRLLSDRFSAERPKGSFSTLEIQRTEQGDSAMYLCASSLLTSGEDTQYFGPGTRLTVL.

This clone has a single count. The chain is built from TRBV4-1 and TRBJ2-7; no clear D. Trimming cost V 1 base and J 5 bases, with 9 bases left between them. The CDR3 consists of 13 residues. CDR1 is MGHRA and CDR2 is YSYEKL in the germline V gene. The DNA for the CDR3 is TGCGCCAGCAGCCAAGGAAGCCCCGACGAGCAGTACTTC. Residues: CASSQGSPDEQYF.

The V call is TRBV7-2, the J call TRBJ2-7; possible D gene TRBD1, 6 bases. The CDR3 runs to 14 residues. Trimming took 1 base from V and 3 from J, leaving 10 bases between them. Germline values: CDR1 SGHTA, CDR2 FQGNSA. The CDR3 DNA sequence: TGTGCCAGCAGCTTAGGTCAGGGGATCTACGAGCAGTACTTC. Translating it yields CASSLGQGIYEQYF.

This chain uses TRBV7-8 with TRBJ1-3, with D uncertain. The CDR3 has 15 amino acids. CDR1 is SGHVS and CDR2 is FQNEAQ in the germline V gene. V lost 1 base, J lost 0 bases, and 7 bases lay in between. CDR3 protein: CASSLDGSSGNTIYF. The CDR3 region has the DNA TGTGCCAGCAGCTTAGACGGCAGCTCTGGAAACACCATATATTTT.

CDR3 sequence reads: CASSQDPPGTSTDTQYF. The CDR3 region has the DNA TGCGCCAGCAGCCAAGATCCCCCCGGGACTAGCACAGATACGCAGTATTTT. The chain carries TRBV4-1 and TRBJ2-3, with a possible D match to TRBD2 (6 bases). This CDR3 region has 17 residues. From germline, CDR1 is MGHRA and CDR2 YSYEKL. Deletions cut 0 bases from V and 0 bases from J, with 13 bases between.